Described below is a single T cell receptor (beta chain) sequence and its context. Its antigen is not identified. This sample was taken from a study of regulatory T cells in long-lasting Graves disease. The overall study: Antithyroid drugs had been taken under 3 months by newly diagnosed Graves' patients.

This CDR3 is built from 15 residues. V lost 1 base and J 0 bases, leaving 4 bases between the germline ends. Germline lookup yields CDR1 KGHSH and CDR2 LQKENI. The authors built TCR beta libraries using iRepertoire HTBI primers and Arm-PCR of CDR3 regions. TCRdb re-derived calls from the multiplex PCR reads in MiXCR, one entry per CDR3 protein. The sample includes 580,000 or so distinct CDR3 sequences, around 16% of them seen just once. Time point given: newly diagnosed GD, antithyroid drugs for less than 3 months. RNA extracted from PBMCs served as the sequencing template. General study results and limits: Persistent disease favored TRBV28, TRBJ1-2 and TRBJ2-5. Public clonotype sharing was higher in persistent than newly diagnosed patients.

A further study also used this sample, focusing on T cells in Graves' hyperthyroidism and ophthalmopathy. As reported in that work: Patients between 18 and 65 years old had hyperthyroidism, newly diagnosed and lasting under 2 months.

This TCR was recovered from a man between 18 and 35 years old with Graves disease. This chain connects TRBV18 to TRBJ2-6; D remains ambiguous. The sample consisted of peripheral blood mononuclear cells (PBMCs), taken at new diagnosis, from a patient treated with antithyroid drugs. In DNA form, the CDR3 reads TGTGCCAGCTCACCACGGGACTCTGGGGCCAACGTCCTGACTTTC. This encodes CASSPRDSGANVLTF. Full variable domain (outside the CDR3, taken from reference TRBV18 and TRBJ2-6): NAGVMQNPRHLVRRRGQEARLRCSPMKGHSHVYWYRQLPEEGLKFMVYLQKENIIDESGMPKERFSAEFPKEGPSILRIQQVVRGDSAAYFCASSPRDSGANVLTFGAGSRLTVL.